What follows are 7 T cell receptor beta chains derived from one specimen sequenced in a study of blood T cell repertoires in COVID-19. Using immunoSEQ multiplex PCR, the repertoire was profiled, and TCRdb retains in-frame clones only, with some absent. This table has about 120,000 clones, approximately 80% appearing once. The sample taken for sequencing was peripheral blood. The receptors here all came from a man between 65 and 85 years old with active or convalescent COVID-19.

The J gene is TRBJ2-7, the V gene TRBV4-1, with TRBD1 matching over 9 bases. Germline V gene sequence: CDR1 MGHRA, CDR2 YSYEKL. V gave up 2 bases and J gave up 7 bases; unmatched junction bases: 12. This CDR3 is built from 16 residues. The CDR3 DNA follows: TGCGCCAGCAGCCAAAGGACAGGGGAGCCCCGTCGGGAGCAGTACTTC. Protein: CASSQRTGEPRREQYF.

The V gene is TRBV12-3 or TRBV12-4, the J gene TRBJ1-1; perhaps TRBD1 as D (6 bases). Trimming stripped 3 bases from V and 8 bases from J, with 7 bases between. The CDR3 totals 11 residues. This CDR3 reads CASSFRGEAFF. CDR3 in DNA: TGTGCCAGCAGTTTCAGGGGCGAAGCTTTCTTT.

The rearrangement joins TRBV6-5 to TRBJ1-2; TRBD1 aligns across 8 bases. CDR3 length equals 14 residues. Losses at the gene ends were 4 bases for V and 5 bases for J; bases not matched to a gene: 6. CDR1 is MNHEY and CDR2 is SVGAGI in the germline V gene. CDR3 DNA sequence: TGTGCCAGCAGTTCGGGACAGGCCCAATATGGCTACACCTTC. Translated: CASSSGQAQYGYTF.

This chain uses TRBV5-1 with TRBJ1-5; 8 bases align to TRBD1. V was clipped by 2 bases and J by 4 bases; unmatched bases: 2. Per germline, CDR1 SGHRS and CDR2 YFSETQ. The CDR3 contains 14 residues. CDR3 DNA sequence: TGCGCCAGCAGCTTAACAGGGGGTAATCAGCCCCAGCATTTT. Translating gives CASSLTGGNQPQHF. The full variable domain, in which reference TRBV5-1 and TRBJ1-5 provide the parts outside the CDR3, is KAGVTQTPRYLIKTRGQQVTLSCSPISGHRSVSWYQQTPGQGLQFLFEYFSETQRNKGNFPGRFSGRQFSNSRSEMNVSTLELGDSALYLCASSLTGGNQPQHFGDGTRLSIL.

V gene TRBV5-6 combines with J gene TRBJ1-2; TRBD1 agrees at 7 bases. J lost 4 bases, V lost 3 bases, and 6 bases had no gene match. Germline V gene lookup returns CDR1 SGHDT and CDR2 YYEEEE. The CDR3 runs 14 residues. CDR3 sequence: CASSSGQNRYGYTF. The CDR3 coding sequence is TGTGCCAGCAGCTCGGGACAGAACCGCTATGGCTACACCTTC.

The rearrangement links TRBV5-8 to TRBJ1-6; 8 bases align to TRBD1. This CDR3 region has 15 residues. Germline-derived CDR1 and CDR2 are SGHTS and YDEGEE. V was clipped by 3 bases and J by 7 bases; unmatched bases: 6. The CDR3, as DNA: TGTGCCAGCAGCTCGGGACAGGCCCCCAATTCACCCCTCCACTTT. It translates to CASSSGQAPNSPLHF.

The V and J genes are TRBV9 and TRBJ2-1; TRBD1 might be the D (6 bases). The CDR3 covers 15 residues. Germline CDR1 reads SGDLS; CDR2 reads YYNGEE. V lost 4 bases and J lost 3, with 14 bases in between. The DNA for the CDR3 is TGTGCCAGCAGCCCAGGGGACACAATCTACAATGAGCAGTTCTTC. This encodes CASSPGDTIYNEQFF.